Listed here are 6 T cell receptor beta chains from one sample, sequenced in a study of T-cell memory formation after mild COVID-19. TCRdb re-called the 5' RACE reads with MiXCR, one entry per CDR3 protein. The sample includes just over 300,000 distinct CDR3 sequences, roughly 21% of them seen just once. The specimen was PBMCs or a T cell subset sorted from them (not recorded which). The source of these receptors is a man aged 18-30 years who had mild COVID-19 (a few samples of this study predate the infection). Cell type and time point are not known.

Only a few counts were recorded for this clonotype. The rearrangement uses TRBV5-1 and TRBJ2-7; D is tentatively TRBD1 or TRBD2 (6 bases each). Per the germline V gene, CDR1 is SGHRS and CDR2 is YFSETQ. This CDR3 region has 15 residues. V was cut by 1 base and J by 2 bases, with 13 bases left in between. This CDR3 reads CASSLIEGGAYEQYF. DNA of the CDR3: TGCGCCAGCAGCTTGATAGAGGGGGGTGCCTACGAGCAGTACTTC. The entire variable domain, with the rest obtained from reference TRBV5-1 and TRBJ2-7, is as follows: KAGVTQTPRYLIKTRGQQVTLSCSPISGHRSVSWYQQTPGQGLQFLFEYFSETQRNKGNFPGRFSGRQFSNSRSEMNVSTLELGDSALYLCASSLIEGGAYEQYFGPGTRLTVT.

J is TRBJ1-1 and V is TRBV15; 7 nucleotides agree with TRBD1. CDR3 size: 15 residues. Germline V gene data show CDR1 as LNHNV and CDR2 as YYDKDF (reference sequence). Trimming took 3 bases from V and 2 from J; bases not matched to a gene: 6. CDR3 DNA sequence: TGTGCCACCAGCAGTAGAGACAGGGTTAACACTGAAGCTTTCTTT. It yields the protein CATSSRDRVNTEAFF.

This chain joins TRBV7-8 and TRBJ1-1, with D tentatively TRBD1 (5 bases). There are 14 residues in the CDR3. Germline V gives CDR1 SGHVS, CDR2 FQNEAQ. V was clipped by 5 bases and J by 6 bases, with 16 bases between them. The CDR3 reads CASSASARAPEAFF. CDR3 coding DNA: TGTGCCAGCAGCGCGTCGGCCAGGGCCCCTGAAGCTTTCTTT.

This clonotype has more than one count but fewer than ten. The CDR3, as DNA: TGTGCCAGCAGTTCCACTAGCGGGGGGCGACGCAAGTATTTT. Translating it yields CASSSTSGGRRKYF. The chain combines TRBV27 with TRBJ2-3; 12 positions agree with TRBD2. With V trimmed by 4 bases and J by 13 bases, 9 bases remained unmatched. The CDR3 is made up of 14 amino acids. Germline CDR1 is MNHEY and CDR2 is SMNVEV (reference sequence).

The chain combines TRBV7-2 with TRBJ2-5; a weak D match, TRBD2 (6 bases). CDR3 length equals 15 residues. The V gene lost 3 bases and the J gene lost 5 bases, with 16 bases spanning the gap. Germline CDR1 is SGHTA and CDR2 is FQGNSA. This CDR3 reads CASSFDGGKLETQYF. As DNA, the CDR3 is TGTGCCAGCAGCTTTGATGGGGGGAAGTTGGAGACCCAGTACTTC.

Only a few counts were recorded for this clonotype. The CDR3 sequence is CASSQDPGDSGNTIYF. CDR3 DNA: TGTGCCAGCAGCCAAGATCCTGGGGACTCTGGAAACACCATATATTTT. V gene TRBV4-2 combines with J gene TRBJ1-3; D gene ambiguous. The CDR3 is 16 residues long. Trimming stripped 0 bases from V and 0 bases from J, with 9 bases between. Germline CDR1 is LGHNA and CDR2 is YNFKEQ.